Included here is one TCR beta chain sequence, with context. Its antigen is not yet known. No much larger clone is present one base from it, and per-base qualities are unavailable. TCRbeta CDR3 regions were amplified from genomic DNA using the immunoSEQ Assay, a bias-controlled multiplex PCR. As for how the authors treated the data: The number of nucleated cells in each sample was estimated from the amplification of reference gene primers within the assay. To quantify the absolute abundance of each unique TCRbeta CDR3 rearrangement, sequence reads were collapsed and filtered. Productive Simpson clonality was computed per sample as the square root of Simpson's diversity index over productive rearrangements. This immuneACCESS table, as held by TCRdb, lists in-frame sequences with V and J called but not all clones. Of the missing ones, under half trace to an unresolved V gene in checked studies; the others have no known cause. The D gene and trimming were derived from the DNA, and the V and J assignments and clone size from that table. The sample contains 150,000 to 200,000 clones, 60% to 80% of them found a single time. The leading ten clones occupy 15% to 20% of the sample.

The data derive from a study of blood T cell repertoires in COVID-19 (dated by TCRdb to 2018 to 2021). The study in broad terms: Samples from collaborators originated in the United States, Italy and Spain and spanned both the acute and convalescent phases of COVID-19. The dataset comprised deeply sampled blood TCRbeta repertoires from subjects exposed to, actively infected with, or recovered from COVID-19. Sample metadata almost always included a de-identified subject ID, COVID-19 status, age in years and sex. Where available, HLA class I and class II types were obtained from metadata supplied by the sample provider rather than from assay-based typing. The samples were drawn from two sources: the first 160 participants of the ongoing ImmuneRACE study, and 1,000 to 1,500 subjects contributed by 6 global collaborators. The repertoires were released in a freely available public database meant as a resource for research on the immune response to SARS-CoV-2. The prospective study material was composed of cDNA or gDNA derived from T cells, B-cell-depleted T cells, or PBMCs. Findings and caveats that apply to the study as a whole: Clinical and demographic metadata were provided uncurated, with the amount varying by source and participant.

CDR3 length: 16 amino acids, cysteine to phenylalanine. The sequence is cut down to CDR3 DNA, 48 bases in frame from base 1. Clipping removes 5 bases from V and 3 bases from J, with 8 as the unmatched junction base count. From a lookup of the germline V gene, CDR1 and CDR2 are SGHTA and FQGNSA. Participants in the prospective study were aged about 18 to 95 years, lived in approximately 26 United States geographic areas, and enrolled through a virtual design. In the prospective study, cohorts were assigned on the basis of participant-reported clinical history obtained from a screening survey and a study questionnaire. For ImmuneRACE Cohort 3, a participant was defined as recovered based on two consecutive negative NP/OP PCR tests, clearance by a healthcare professional, or resolution of symptoms. In the prospective study, whole blood, serum and a nasopharyngeal or oropharyngeal swab were collected from each participant by mobile phlebotomists. Additional blood draws and questionnaires over an approximately 2-month period could optionally be provided by prospective study participants. Blood samples from the prospective study were shipped frozen or at room temperature prior to DNA extraction.

This chain joins TRBV7-2 to TRBJ2-3, with TRBD2 matching 10 junction bases. Sequencing input: PBMCs or T cells enriched from blood (not recorded which). The TCR originated in a woman aged 45-65 years who had recovered from COVID-19. The DNA reads TGTGCCAGCAGCCCCGGGACTAGCGCGATTACAGATACGCAGTATTTT. The translation is CASSPGTSAITDTQYF.